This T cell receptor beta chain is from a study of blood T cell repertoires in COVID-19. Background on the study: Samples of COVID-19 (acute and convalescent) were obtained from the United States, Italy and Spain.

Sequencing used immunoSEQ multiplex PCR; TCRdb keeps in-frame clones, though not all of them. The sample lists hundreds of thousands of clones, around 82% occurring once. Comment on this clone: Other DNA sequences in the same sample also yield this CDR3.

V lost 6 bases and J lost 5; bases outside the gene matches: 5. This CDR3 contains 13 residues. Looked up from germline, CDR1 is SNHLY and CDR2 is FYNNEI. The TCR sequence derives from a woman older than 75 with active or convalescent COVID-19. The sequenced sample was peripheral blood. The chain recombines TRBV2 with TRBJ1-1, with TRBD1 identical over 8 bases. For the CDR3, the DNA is TGTGCCAGCAGCGGACAGGGTGATACTGAAGCTTTCTTT. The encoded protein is CASSGQGDTEAFF.